There are a few counts of the clone carrying this T cell receptor (beta chain). Its antigen remains unidentified. This specimen comes from a study of T-cell memory formation after mild COVID-19. Study-level points and caveats: There were some responding clones in pre-infection memory, which suggested that cross-reactive memory had joined. Clones shrinking from day 15 to 85 showed even CD4/CD8 mixes; later expanders tilted CD4+. Among clones peaking at day 37 in the second wave, SARS-CoV-2 specificity remained unconfirmed.

CDR3 length: 19 amino acids. V was clipped by 3 bases and J by 0 bases, with 21 bases between them. CDR1 is LNHNV and CDR2 is YYDKDF in the germline V gene (reference sequence). TCRdb re-called the 5' RACE reads through MiXCR, storing one row per CDR3 protein. The sample contains around 300,000 distinct CDR3 sequences, 14% of which appear only once. The chain links TRBV15 to TRBJ1-5, with D tentatively TRBD1 (5 bases). The TCR was taken from a man aged 18 to 35 who had mild COVID-19 (a few samples of this study predate the infection). Cell type and time point are not known. Material for sequencing was PBMCs or a T cell subset sorted from them (not recorded which). In nucleotides, the CDR3 is TGTGCCACCAGCAGGGGGATCGCTGACAGATTTTATAGCAATCAGCCCCAGCATTTT. Translated, it gives CATSRGIADRFYSNQPQHF.